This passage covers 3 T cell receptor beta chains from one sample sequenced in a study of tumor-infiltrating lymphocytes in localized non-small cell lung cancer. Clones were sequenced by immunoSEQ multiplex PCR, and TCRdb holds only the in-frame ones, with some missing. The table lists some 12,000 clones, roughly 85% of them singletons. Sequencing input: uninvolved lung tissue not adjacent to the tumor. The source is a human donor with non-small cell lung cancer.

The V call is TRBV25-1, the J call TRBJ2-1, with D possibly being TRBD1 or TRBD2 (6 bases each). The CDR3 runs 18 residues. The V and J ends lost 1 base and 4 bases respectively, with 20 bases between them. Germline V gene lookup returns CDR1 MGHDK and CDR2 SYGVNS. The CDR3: CASSEWKGGRGAYNEQFF. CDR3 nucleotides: TGTGCCAGCAGTGAATGGAAAGGGGGGCGAGGGGCTTACAATGAGCAGTTCTTC.

The CDR3 here is CASSPRGADYNEQFF. CDR3 coding DNA: TGTGCCAGCAGCCCGAGGGGGGCTGACTACAATGAGCAGTTCTTC. V usage is TRBV11-3 and J usage is TRBJ2-1, with D perhaps given as TRBD1 or TRBD2 (6 bases each). CDR1 and CDR2 from the germline V gene are SGHNT and YENEEA. V was pared by 5 bases and J by 3 bases, with 14 bases between. The CDR3 covers 15 residues.

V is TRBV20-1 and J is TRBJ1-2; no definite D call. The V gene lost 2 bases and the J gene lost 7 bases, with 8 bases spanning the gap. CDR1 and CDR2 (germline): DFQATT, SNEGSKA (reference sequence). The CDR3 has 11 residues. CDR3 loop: CSARPEAGYTF. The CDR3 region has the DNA TGCAGTGCTAGACCCGAGGCTGGCTACACCTTC.